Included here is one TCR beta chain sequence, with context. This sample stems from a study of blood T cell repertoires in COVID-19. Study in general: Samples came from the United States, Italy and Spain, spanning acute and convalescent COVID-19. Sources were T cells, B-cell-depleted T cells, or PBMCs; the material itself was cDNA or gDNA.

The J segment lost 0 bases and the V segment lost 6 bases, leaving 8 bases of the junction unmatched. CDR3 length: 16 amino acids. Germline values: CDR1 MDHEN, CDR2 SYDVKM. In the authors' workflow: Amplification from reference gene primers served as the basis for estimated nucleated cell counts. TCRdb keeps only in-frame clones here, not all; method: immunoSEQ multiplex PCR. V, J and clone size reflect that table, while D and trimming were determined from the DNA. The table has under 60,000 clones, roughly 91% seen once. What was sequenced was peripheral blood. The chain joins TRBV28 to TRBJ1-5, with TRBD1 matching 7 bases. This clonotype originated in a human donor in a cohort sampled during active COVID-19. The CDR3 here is CASSRTTGNSNQPQHF. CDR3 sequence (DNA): TGTGCCAGCAGCCGAACGACAGGGAATAGCAATCAGCCCCAGCATTTT. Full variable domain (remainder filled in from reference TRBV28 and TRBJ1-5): DVKVTQSSRYLVKRTGEKVFLECVQDMDHENMFWYRQDPGLGLRLIYFSYDVKMKEKGDIPEGYSVSREKKERFSLILESASTNQTSMYLCASSRTTGNSNQPQHFGDGTRLSIL.